This T cell receptor (beta chain) comes out of a study of radiotherapy plus CTLA-4 blockade in lung cancer. Profiled with immunoSEQ multiplex PCR; TCRdb holds only in-frame clones, not every one. Of tens of thousands of clones listed, roughly 63% are singletons. This clone has a handful of counts. Material: peripheral blood, obtained from a patient treated with radiotherapy plus ipilimumab. The receptor's source is a human donor with non-small cell lung cancer who had a partial response to radiotherapy plus ipilimumab.

The CDR3 sequence: CASSRDSNYGYTF. Here the CDR3 DNA reads TGTGCCAGCAGCCGGGACAGTAACTATGGCTACACCTTC. The gene calls are TRBV7-9 and TRBJ1-2; 7 nucleotides align to TRBD1. CDR3 length: 13 amino acids. Germline assignment: CDR1 SEHNR and CDR2 FQNEAQ (reference sequence). J lost 1 base, V lost 5 bases, and 1 base had no gene match. Full variable domain (missing parts from reference TRBV7-9 and TRBJ1-2): DTGVSQNPRHKITKRGQNVTFRCDPISEHNRLYWYRQTLGQGPEFLTYFQNEAQLEKSRLLSDRFSAERPKGSFSTLEIQRTEQGDSAMYLCASSRDSNYGYTFGSGTRLTVV.